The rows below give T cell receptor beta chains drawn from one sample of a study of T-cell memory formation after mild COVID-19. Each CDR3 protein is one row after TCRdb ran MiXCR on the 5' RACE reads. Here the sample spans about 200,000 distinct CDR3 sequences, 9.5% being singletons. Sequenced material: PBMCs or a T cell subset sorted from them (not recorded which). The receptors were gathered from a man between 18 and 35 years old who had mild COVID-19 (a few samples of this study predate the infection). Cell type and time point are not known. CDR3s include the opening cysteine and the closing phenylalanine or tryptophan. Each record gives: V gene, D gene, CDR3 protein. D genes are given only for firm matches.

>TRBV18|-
CASSPAYQSTDTQYF
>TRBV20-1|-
CSARLGVSYNEQFF
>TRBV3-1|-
CASSQDRQQGNGYTF
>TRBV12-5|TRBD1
CASGLVTGQGRGKTQYF
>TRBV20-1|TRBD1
CSAADRGDSEAFF
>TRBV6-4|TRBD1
CASTTNLMTGKYGYTF
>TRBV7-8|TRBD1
CASSLGDSYYGYTF
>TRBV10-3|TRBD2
CAIRAGEETQYF
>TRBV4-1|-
CASSQTGTDLYGYTF
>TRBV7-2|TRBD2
CASSLHGASGGQGETQYF
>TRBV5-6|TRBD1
CASCRDRTYEQYF
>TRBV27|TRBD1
CASSRDRGHYEQYF
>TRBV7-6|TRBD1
CASSWGQGTNTGELFF
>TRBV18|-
CASSPVGGTEAFF
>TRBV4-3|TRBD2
CASSLLAGEADTQYF